This TCR beta chain is drawn from a study of T cell responses to AZD1222 COVID-19 vaccine. Across the study: Second-dose timings of about 4 or about 12 weeks were pooled. General study points: Clonal diversity may have been underestimated, and the donors were mostly white British, with more females than males. Spike-specific TCRs gained breadth and depth after people received two AZD1222 doses. Every sample of the repertoires postdated the peak T cell response.

Germline V gene lookup returns CDR1 WNHNN and CDR2 SYGVQD (reference sequence). V was shortened by 3 bases and J by 6 bases, with 9 bases between the two germline ends. The CDR3 sequence is 12 residues long. With regard to this clone: Its specificity is not known.

Here immunoSEQ multiplex PCR was the method, and the copy in TCRdb shows in-frame clones only, minus some. The sample gives 65,000 to 75,000 clones, roughly 80% of which show up once; under 6.5% is in the top ten. The sequence was collected from an adult in good health. Sample: peripheral blood, taken on day 0 of AZD1222 vaccination. The chain combines TRBV10-1 with TRBJ2-7; D is undetermined. CDR3 nucleotides: TGCGCCAGCAGTGAACCAGGTTTCGAGCAGTACTTC. It encodes CASSEPGFEQYF.